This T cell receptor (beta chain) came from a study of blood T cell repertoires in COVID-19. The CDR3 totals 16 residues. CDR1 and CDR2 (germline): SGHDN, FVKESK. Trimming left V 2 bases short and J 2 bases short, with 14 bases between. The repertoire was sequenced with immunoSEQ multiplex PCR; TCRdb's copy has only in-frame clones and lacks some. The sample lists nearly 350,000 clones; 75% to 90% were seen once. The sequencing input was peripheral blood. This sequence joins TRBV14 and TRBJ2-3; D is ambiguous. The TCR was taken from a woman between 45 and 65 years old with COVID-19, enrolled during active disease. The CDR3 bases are TGTGCCAGCAGCCAACGGTCCCCGAGCTCCACAGATACGCAGTATTTT. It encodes CASSQRSPSSTDTQYF. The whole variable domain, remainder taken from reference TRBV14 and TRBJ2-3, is EAGVTQFPSHSVIEKGQTVTLRCDPISGHDNLYWYRRVMGKEIKFLLHFVKESKQDESGMPNNRFLAERTGGTYSTLKVQPAELEDSGVYFCASSQRSPSSTDTQYFGPGTRLTVL.